This is a list of T cell receptor beta chains from one sample in a study of HIV-infected patients and healthy controls. TCRdb redid the calling of the 5' RACE reads with MiXCR, one entry per CDR3 protein. Of roughly 9,300 distinct CDR3 sequences listed, 6% are singletons. The sample consisted of blood, taken during antiretroviral therapy. These receptors originate from an adult with HIV infection. The donor label of this sample is uncertain. Each CDR3 is given with its conserved first and last residue. D genes are given only for firm matches. The size field is filled for only some rows; it gives once, few, many or a size class.

d_call: TRBD1; v_call: TRBV20-1; j_call: TRBJ2-7; clone_size: many; cdr3_nt: TGCAGTGCTAGACGGGGACAGGGGATGGGCTACGAGCAGTACTTC; cdr3_aa: CSARRGQGMGYEQYF
d_call: .; v_call: TRBV24-1; j_call: TRBJ2-2; clone_size: medium-sized; cdr3_nt: TGTGCCACCATTTCCGGGGACACCGGGGAGCTGTTTTTT; cdr3_aa: CATISGDTGELFF
d_call: TRBD2; v_call: TRBV2; j_call: TRBJ2-5; clone_size: many; cdr3_nt: TGTGCCAGCAGTTCCTACGGGACTAGCGGGGGGGTTACCCAGTACTTC; cdr3_aa: CASSSYGTSGGVTQYF
d_call: .; v_call: TRBV29-1; j_call: TRBJ1-1; clone_size: medium-sized; cdr3_nt: TGCAGCGTTGGGTATGGAGACACTGAAGCTTTCTTT; cdr3_aa: CSVGYGDTEAFF
d_call: .; v_call: TRBV5-1; j_call: TRBJ2-3; clone_size: many; cdr3_nt: TGCGCCAGCAGCTTGGGGGCTAGCGGCACAGATACGCAGTATTTT; cdr3_aa: CASSLGASGTDTQYF
d_call: .; v_call: TRBV11-2; j_call: TRBJ2-6; clone_size: few; cdr3_nt: TGTGCCAGCAGCTTAGGTTCCTACTCTGGGGCCAACGTCCTGACTTTC; cdr3_aa: CASSLGSYSGANVLTF
d_call: TRBD2; v_call: TRBV5-4; j_call: TRBJ2-1; clone_size: many; cdr3_nt: TGTGCCAGCAGTAGGACTAGCGGGGGTCCCTACAATGAGCAGTTCTTC; cdr3_aa: CASSRTSGGPYNEQFF
d_call: .; v_call: TRBV3-1; j_call: TRBJ1-1; clone_size: .; cdr3_nt: TGTGCCAGCAGCCAGGGGGGGGCGAACACTGAAGCTTTCTTT; cdr3_aa: CASSQGGANTEAFF
d_call: .; v_call: TRBV24-1; j_call: TRBJ2-3; clone_size: many; cdr3_nt: TGTGCCACCAGTGATGTGAGCACAGATACGCAGTATTTT; cdr3_aa: CATSDVSTDTQYF
d_call: .; v_call: TRBV10-3; j_call: TRBJ1-2; clone_size: .; cdr3_nt: TGTGCCATCAGTCCAGTGGGGGATCGAAGAGGCTACACCTTC; cdr3_aa: CAISPVGDRRGYTF
d_call: .; v_call: TRBV19; j_call: TRBJ2-6; clone_size: few; cdr3_nt: TGTGCCAGCTCAGGGTTTGACTCTGGGGCCAACGTCCTGACTTTC; cdr3_aa: CASSGFDSGANVLTF
d_call: .; v_call: TRBV4-3; j_call: TRBJ2-7; clone_size: medium-sized; cdr3_nt: TGCGCCAGCAGCCCTAGTCCCTCCTACGAGCAGTACTTC; cdr3_aa: CASSPSPSYEQYF
d_call: .; v_call: TRBV3-1; j_call: TRBJ1-4; clone_size: many; cdr3_nt: TGTGCCAGCAGCCAAGATCAAGAAAAACTGTTTTTT; cdr3_aa: CASSQDQEKLFF
d_call: TRBD2; v_call: TRBV3-1; j_call: TRBJ2-5; clone_size: many; cdr3_nt: TGTGCCAGCAGCCTTCGACTAGCGGGCCGCCAAGAGACCCAGTACTTC; cdr3_aa: CASSLRLAGRQETQYF
d_call: TRBD2; v_call: TRBV11-2; j_call: TRBJ2-7; clone_size: many; cdr3_nt: TGTGCCAGCAGCTTAGGTAGCGGGAGGTACGAGCAGTACTTC; cdr3_aa: CASSLGSGRYEQYF
d_call: TRBD2; v_call: TRBV19; j_call: TRBJ2-7; clone_size: many; cdr3_nt: TGTGCCAGTAGTATCCTAATCGGGACTAGCGGGAAATACGAGCAGTACTTC; cdr3_aa: CASSILIGTSGKYEQYF
d_call: .; v_call: TRBV19; j_call: TRBJ2-2; clone_size: many; cdr3_nt: TGTGCCAGTAGTCCTACTAACGAGGGTGGGGAGCTGTTTTTT; cdr3_aa: CASSPTNEGGELFF
d_call: .; v_call: TRBV6-5; j_call: TRBJ1-1; clone_size: many; cdr3_nt: TGTGCCAGCAGAACGCCGGGACTCAGGAACACTGAAGCTTTCTTT; cdr3_aa: CASRTPGLRNTEAFF
d_call: .; v_call: TRBV24-1; j_call: TRBJ2-7; clone_size: few; cdr3_nt: TGTGCCACCAGTTCAGCCAGCAGCTACGAGCAGTACTTC; cdr3_aa: CATSSASSYEQYF
d_call: .; v_call: TRBV20-1; j_call: TRBJ1-1; clone_size: medium-sized; cdr3_nt: TGCAGTGCTCCGCATCGCGACCTTCTTTTCGGGGCTTTCTTT; cdr3_aa: CSAPHRDLLFGAFF
d_call: TRBD1; v_call: TRBV29-1; j_call: TRBJ1-1; clone_size: few; cdr3_nt: TGCAGCGTCCGGACAGGGGGCAACACTGAAGCTTTCTTT; cdr3_aa: CSVRTGGNTEAFF
d_call: .; v_call: TRBV3-1; j_call: TRBJ2-2; clone_size: .; cdr3_nt: TGTGCCAGCAGCCTCGCGAACACCGGGGAGCTGTTTTTT; cdr3_aa: CASSLANTGELFF
d_call: .; v_call: TRBV5-1; j_call: TRBJ1-1; clone_size: many; cdr3_nt: TGCGCCAGCAGCTTTTCCCAACAGACTGAAGCTTTCTTT; cdr3_aa: CASSFSQQTEAFF
d_call: .; v_call: TRBV5-4; j_call: TRBJ2-5; clone_size: .; cdr3_nt: TGTGCCAGCACTGCGGGGGCGCGGGAGACCCAGTACTTC; cdr3_aa: CASTAGARETQYF
d_call: .; v_call: TRBV20-1; j_call: TRBJ2-3; clone_size: few; cdr3_nt: TGCAGTGCTAGAGAGAGTAAGGGGGATACGCAGTATTTT; cdr3_aa: CSARESKGDTQYF
d_call: TRBD1; v_call: TRBV7-9; j_call: TRBJ2-7; clone_size: medium-sized; cdr3_nt: TGTGCCAGCAGCTTGGGACAGGGAGTGGCCGAGCAGTACTTC; cdr3_aa: CASSLGQGVAEQYF
d_call: .; v_call: TRBV5-8; j_call: TRBJ1-4; clone_size: many; cdr3_nt: TGTGCCAGCAGCTTGGACCCGGGGTCGAGTGAAAAACTGTTTTTT; cdr3_aa: CASSLDPGSSEKLFF
d_call: .; v_call: TRBV5-5; j_call: TRBJ2-5; clone_size: .; cdr3_nt: TGTGCCAGCAGCCTGGGACTGGAAGAGACCCAGTACTTC; cdr3_aa: CASSLGLEETQYF
d_call: TRBD1; v_call: TRBV27; j_call: TRBJ1-5; clone_size: many; cdr3_nt: TGTGCCAGCAGTTCGTTCGCAGGGGGCTTCGGCGGTCAGCCCCAGCATTTT; cdr3_aa: CASSSFAGGFGGQPQHF
d_call: .; v_call: TRBV18; j_call: TRBJ2-3; clone_size: many; cdr3_nt: TGTGCCAGCTCCCGGGGCTATGACACAGATACGCAGTATTTT; cdr3_aa: CASSRGYDTDTQYF
d_call: .; v_call: TRBV7-9; j_call: TRBJ1-1; clone_size: many; cdr3_nt: TGTGCCAGCAGCTTAGATTGGGGCGAGGAAGCTTTCTTT; cdr3_aa: CASSLDWGEEAFF
d_call: TRBD2; v_call: TRBV27; j_call: TRBJ2-7; clone_size: .; cdr3_nt: TGTGCCAGCTGCCGCTCCGGGGACTACACCTACGAGCAGTACTTC; cdr3_aa: CASCRSGDYTYEQYF
d_call: TRBD1; v_call: TRBV5-8; j_call: TRBJ1-4; clone_size: many; cdr3_nt: TGTGCCAGCAGCTTACGACAGGGCGGCGATGAAAAACTGTTTTTT; cdr3_aa: CASSLRQGGDEKLFF
d_call: .; v_call: TRBV7-2; j_call: TRBJ2-1; clone_size: many; cdr3_nt: TGTGCCAGCAGCTTAAGCCCTTACTCCTACAATGAGCAGTTCTTC; cdr3_aa: CASSLSPYSYNEQFF
d_call: .; v_call: TRBV24-1; j_call: TRBJ2-5; clone_size: many; cdr3_nt: TGTGCCACCAGTAGCGGCGGACCTTTGAACCAAGAGACCCAGTACTTC; cdr3_aa: CATSSGGPLNQETQYF
d_call: .; v_call: TRBV11-2; j_call: TRBJ1-2; clone_size: many; cdr3_nt: TGTGCCAGCAGTCCTACCGGGTCCTCCTATGGCTACACCTTC; cdr3_aa: CASSPTGSSYGYTF
d_call: TRBD1; v_call: TRBV6-2/TRBV6-3; j_call: TRBJ2-5; clone_size: many; cdr3_nt: TGTGCCAGCAGTTACTCGAGGACAGGGGGAGAGACCCAGTACTTC; cdr3_aa: CASSYSRTGGETQYF
d_call: .; v_call: TRBV7-2; j_call: TRBJ2-1; clone_size: medium-sized; cdr3_nt: TGTGCCAGCAGCCCAGGGTTCTCCCGGCACAATGAGCAGTTCTTC; cdr3_aa: CASSPGFSRHNEQFF
d_call: .; v_call: TRBV5-1; j_call: TRBJ2-5; clone_size: many; cdr3_nt: TGCGCCAGCAGCTTGGCGCCTCCAGAGACCCAGTACTTC; cdr3_aa: CASSLAPPETQYF
d_call: TRBD1; v_call: TRBV7-2; j_call: TRBJ2-3; clone_size: many; cdr3_nt: TGTGCCAGCAGCCCCGGGGGTGGGACAGGAAGAACGCAGTATTTT; cdr3_aa: CASSPGGGTGRTQYF
d_call: .; v_call: TRBV3-1; j_call: TRBJ2-6; clone_size: medium-sized; cdr3_nt: TGTGCCAGCAGCCAAGTTTTCGGGGGAGGACCTGGGGCCAACGTCCTGACTTTC; cdr3_aa: CASSQVFGGGPGANVLTF
d_call: TRBD1; v_call: TRBV7-2; j_call: TRBJ1-1; clone_size: medium-sized; cdr3_nt: TGTGCCAGCACGCTTTCCACAGGGGTCGAAGCTTTCTTT; cdr3_aa: CASTLSTGVEAFF
d_call: .; v_call: TRBV7-2; j_call: TRBJ1-3; clone_size: many; cdr3_nt: TGTGCCAGCAGCTTAGAATACACCATATATTTT; cdr3_aa: CASSLEYTIYF
d_call: .; v_call: TRBV20-1; j_call: TRBJ2-1; clone_size: many; cdr3_nt: TGCAGTGCTAGACGCGGCGACTACAATGAGCAGTTCTTC; cdr3_aa: CSARRGDYNEQFF
d_call: .; v_call: TRBV7-7; j_call: TRBJ2-3; clone_size: many; cdr3_nt: TGTGCCAGAATCAAGGGGGATAGCACAGATACGCAGTATTTT; cdr3_aa: CARIKGDSTDTQYF
d_call: .; v_call: TRBV2; j_call: TRBJ1-1; clone_size: many; cdr3_nt: TGTGCCAGCAGTGAGGGCTACAACACTGAAGCTTTCTTT; cdr3_aa: CASSEGYNTEAFF